This T cell receptor (beta chain) was retrieved from a study of T cell clonotyping in hematopoietic cell transplantation. Study background: Pretransplant recipient samples were taken after cytoreduction.

In regard to this clone: Its antigen is currently unknown.

Germline loops: CDR1 SGHKS, CDR2 YYEKEE (reference sequence). CDR3 length: 17 amino acids. The V segment lost 2 bases and the J segment 2 bases; nucleotides outside the gene matches: 12. Sequencing was performed with immunoSEQ multiplex PCR; in TCRdb, only in-frame clones are kept and a portion is missing. The sample shows tens of thousands of clones, 90% to 96% of them seen only once. As for time point: recipient sample about 28 days before transplant, after cytoreduction. Notes on the study in general: After transplant, recipient diversity fell while pathologically expanded clonotypes grew through day 180.

This chain joins TRBV5-5 and TRBJ2-7, with TRBD2 matching over 8 bases. Sequencing was performed on peripheral blood mononuclear cells, taken before stem cell transplant. This sequence originates from a woman in her forties or fifties with acute myeloid leukemia. Some clones in this sample may be carry-over from other donors' samples. CDR3 in amino acids: CASSLFPSGWGAYEQYF. In nucleotides, the CDR3 is TGTGCCAGCAGCTTATTCCCTAGCGGGTGGGGAGCCTACGAGCAGTACTTC.